A selection of T cell receptor beta chains follows, all from one sample in a study of T cell repertoires and HLA-DP antigens. These TCRs' antigens remain unknown. Sequencing used immunoSEQ multiplex PCR; TCRdb keeps in-frame clones, though not all of them. The sample shows about 89,000 clones, more than 75% of them seen only once. Sequenced material: CD4+ T cells from PBMCs. All receptors derive from a man aged 50 to 59 in good health and CMV-seronegative. Both conserved end residues are part of each CDR3. D genes are given only for firm matches. A clone size is listed for some rows: how often the clone was seen (once, few, many), or a class if it is expanded.

clone_size: .; cdr3_length: 16; v_call: TRBV15; d_call: .; j_call: TRBJ2-3; cdr3_nt: TGTGCCACCAGCAGAGTTGGGGTGATGGGTACAGATACGCAGTATTTT; cdr3_aa: CATSRVGVMGTDTQYF
clone_size: .; cdr3_length: 14; v_call: TRBV5-1; d_call: .; j_call: TRBJ2-3; cdr3_nt: TGCGCCAGCAGCTTGTACGGGTACACAGATACGCAGTATTTT; cdr3_aa: CASSLYGYTDTQYF
clone_size: .; cdr3_length: 13; v_call: TRBV7-9; d_call: TRBD1; j_call: TRBJ1-1; cdr3_nt: TGTGCCAGCAGCTTACTACAGGGGGGTGATACTTTCTTT; cdr3_aa: CASSLLQGGDTFF
clone_size: .; cdr3_length: 14; v_call: TRBV5-1; d_call: TRBD2; j_call: TRBJ2-7; cdr3_nt: TGCGCCAGCAGCTCCAGCGGGATAGCCTACGAGCAGTACTTC; cdr3_aa: CASSSSGIAYEQYF
clone_size: .; cdr3_length: 14; v_call: TRBV10-2; d_call: TRBD1; j_call: TRBJ1-1; cdr3_nt: TGCGCCAGCAGGGGACAGGGGGCGAACACTGAAGCTTTCTTT; cdr3_aa: CASRGQGANTEAFF
clone_size: .; cdr3_length: 16; v_call: TRBV14; d_call: TRBD1; j_call: TRBJ2-1; cdr3_nt: TGTGCCAGCAGCCAAGATCCCGGGACAGGGAACAATGAGCAGTTCTTC; cdr3_aa: CASSQDPGTGNNEQFF
clone_size: once; cdr3_length: 14; v_call: TRBV6-1; d_call: .; j_call: TRBJ1-5; cdr3_nt: TGTGCCAGCTGGGCGGTACAGATCAATCAGCCCCAGCATTTT; cdr3_aa: CASWAVQINQPQHF
clone_size: .; cdr3_length: 15; v_call: TRBV9; d_call: .; j_call: TRBJ1-2; cdr3_nt: TGTGCCAGCAGCGTACCCCGGGGAGGGTCCGAGGGCTACACCTTC; cdr3_aa: CASSVPRGGSEGYTF
clone_size: few; cdr3_length: 16; v_call: TRBV5-5; d_call: .; j_call: TRBJ2-1; cdr3_nt: TGTGCCAGCAGCTTGAGGGTGGCTAGTTCCTACAATGAGCAGTTCTTC; cdr3_aa: CASSLRVASSYNEQFF
clone_size: .; cdr3_length: 15; v_call: TRBV2; d_call: .; j_call: TRBJ2-7; cdr3_nt: TGTGCCAGCAGTGAAGCTCCCGGGTCATCCTACGAGCAGTACTTC; cdr3_aa: CASSEAPGSSYEQYF
clone_size: .; cdr3_length: 15; v_call: TRBV19; d_call: .; j_call: TRBJ2-3; cdr3_nt: TGTGCCAGTAGTATAGTGCAGGGGACCACAGATACGCAGTATTTT; cdr3_aa: CASSIVQGTTDTQYF
clone_size: few; cdr3_length: 15; v_call: TRBV9; d_call: .; j_call: TRBJ1-4; cdr3_nt: TGTGCCAGCAGCGTAGGGCCCGGGGAGGCTGAAAAACTGTTTTTT; cdr3_aa: CASSVGPGEAEKLFF
clone_size: .; cdr3_length: 15; v_call: TRBV5-1; d_call: TRBD2; j_call: TRBJ2-1; cdr3_nt: TGCGCCAGCAGCCGGACTAGCGGGAGTGTCAATGAGCAGTTCTTC; cdr3_aa: CASSRTSGSVNEQFF
clone_size: .; cdr3_length: 14; v_call: TRBV9; d_call: .; j_call: TRBJ1-2; cdr3_nt: TGTGCCAGCAGCCTTAGTTATGGGGGATACGGCTACACCTTC; cdr3_aa: CASSLSYGGYGYTF
clone_size: few; cdr3_length: 16; v_call: TRBV27; d_call: .; j_call: TRBJ1-2; cdr3_nt: TGTGCCAGCAGTTTATCGAATGGCTACCCTAACTATGGCTACACCTTC; cdr3_aa: CASSLSNGYPNYGYTF
clone_size: few; cdr3_length: 18; v_call: TRBV28; d_call: TRBD2; j_call: TRBJ2-7; cdr3_nt: TGTGCCAGCAGTTTCCCATGGCTTCAAGCGGGAGGGGGCTACGAGCAGTACTTC; cdr3_aa: CASSFPWLQAGGGYEQYF
clone_size: .; cdr3_length: 15; v_call: TRBV18; d_call: .; j_call: TRBJ1-4; cdr3_nt: TGTGCCAGCTCACCCCTGGGCGAGGGTGGTGAAAAACTGTTTTTT; cdr3_aa: CASSPLGEGGEKLFF
clone_size: .; cdr3_length: 16; v_call: TRBV11-3; d_call: .; j_call: TRBJ2-4; cdr3_nt: TGTGCCAGCAGCTTCCGGACAAGAATAGCCAAAAACATTCAGTACTTC; cdr3_aa: CASSFRTRIAKNIQYF
clone_size: .; cdr3_length: 13; v_call: TRBV18; d_call: .; j_call: TRBJ1-1; cdr3_nt: TGTGCCAGCTCACGCACAGTGGACACTGAAGCTTTCTTT; cdr3_aa: CASSRTVDTEAFF
clone_size: .; cdr3_length: 15; v_call: TRBV19; d_call: TRBD2; j_call: TRBJ2-1; cdr3_nt: TGTGCCAGTAGTGTGGGACTAGCGGGAGGAAGTGAGCAGTTCTTC; cdr3_aa: CASSVGLAGGSEQFF
clone_size: .; cdr3_length: 14; v_call: TRBV10-3; d_call: TRBD2; j_call: TRBJ2-7; cdr3_nt: TGTGCCATCAGCAATAGCGGGAGGGCCAGCGAGCAGTACTTC; cdr3_aa: CAISNSGRASEQYF
clone_size: .; cdr3_length: 15; v_call: TRBV18; d_call: .; j_call: TRBJ2-7; cdr3_nt: TGTGCCAGCTCACCACTTACCATCTCCTCCTACGAGCAGTACTTC; cdr3_aa: CASSPLTISSYEQYF
clone_size: .; cdr3_length: 14; v_call: TRBV6-5; d_call: .; j_call: TRBJ2-2; cdr3_nt: TGTGCCAGCAGTTACTCGGGGGCAACCGGGGAGCTGTTTTTT; cdr3_aa: CASSYSGATGELFF
clone_size: .; cdr3_length: 14; v_call: TRBV6-5; d_call: .; j_call: TRBJ1-5; cdr3_nt: TGTGCCAGCAGCCCCGAAGGGGGCAATCAGCCCCAGCATTTT; cdr3_aa: CASSPEGGNQPQHF
clone_size: .; cdr3_length: 15; v_call: TRBV28; d_call: .; j_call: TRBJ2-2; cdr3_nt: TGTGCCAGCAGTTTATTAGCCACAGGTGGAGGGGAGCTGTTTTTT; cdr3_aa: CASSLLATGGGELFF